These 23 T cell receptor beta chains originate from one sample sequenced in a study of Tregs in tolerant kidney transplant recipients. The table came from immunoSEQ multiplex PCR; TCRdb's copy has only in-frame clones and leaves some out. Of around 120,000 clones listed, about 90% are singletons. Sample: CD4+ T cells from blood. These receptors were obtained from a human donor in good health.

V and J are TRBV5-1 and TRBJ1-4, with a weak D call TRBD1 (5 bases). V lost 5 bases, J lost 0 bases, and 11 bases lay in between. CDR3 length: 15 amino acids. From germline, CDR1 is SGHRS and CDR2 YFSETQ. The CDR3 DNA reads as TGCGCCAGCAGGGGGGGAACCGCAACTAATGAAAAACTGTTTTTT. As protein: CASRGGTATNEKLFF.

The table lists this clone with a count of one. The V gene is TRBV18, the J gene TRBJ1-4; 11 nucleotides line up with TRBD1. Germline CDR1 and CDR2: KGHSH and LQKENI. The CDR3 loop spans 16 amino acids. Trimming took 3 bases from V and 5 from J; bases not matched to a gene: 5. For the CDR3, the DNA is TGTGCCAGCTCACCCGGGACAGGGGGAGCCAATGAAAAACTGTTTTTT. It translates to CASSPGTGGANEKLFF.

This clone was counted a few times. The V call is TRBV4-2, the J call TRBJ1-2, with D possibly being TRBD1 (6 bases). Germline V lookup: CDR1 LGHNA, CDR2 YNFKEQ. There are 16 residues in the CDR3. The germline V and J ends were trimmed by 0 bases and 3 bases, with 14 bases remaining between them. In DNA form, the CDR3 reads TGTGCCAGCAGCCAAGATCAAGGGGGGCATGACTATGGCTACACCTTC. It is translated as CASSQDQGGHDYGYTF.

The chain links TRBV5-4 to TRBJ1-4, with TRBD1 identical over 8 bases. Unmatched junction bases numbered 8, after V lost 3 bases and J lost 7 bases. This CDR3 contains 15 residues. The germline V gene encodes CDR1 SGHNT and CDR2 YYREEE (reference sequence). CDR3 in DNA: TGTGCCAGCAGCTCAAGGACAGGGAGAACTGAAAAACTGTTTTTT. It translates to CASSSRTGRTEKLFF.

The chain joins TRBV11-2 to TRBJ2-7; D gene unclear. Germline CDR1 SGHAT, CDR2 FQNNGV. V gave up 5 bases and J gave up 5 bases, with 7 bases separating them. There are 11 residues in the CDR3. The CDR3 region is CASSILHEQYF. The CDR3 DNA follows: TGTGCCAGCAGCATTCTCCACGAGCAGTACTTC.

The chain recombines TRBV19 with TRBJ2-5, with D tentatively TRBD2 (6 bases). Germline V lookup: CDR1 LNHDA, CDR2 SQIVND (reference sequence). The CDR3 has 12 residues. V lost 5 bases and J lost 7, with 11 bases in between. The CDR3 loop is CASSGLGGTQYF. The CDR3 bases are TGTGCCAGTAGTGGTTTGGGGGGGACCCAGTACTTC.

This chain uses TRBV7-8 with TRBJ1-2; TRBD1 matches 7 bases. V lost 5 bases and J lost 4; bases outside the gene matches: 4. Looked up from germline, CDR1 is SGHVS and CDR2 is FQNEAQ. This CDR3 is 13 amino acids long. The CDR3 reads CASSRDRAYGYTF. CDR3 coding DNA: TGTGCCAGCAGCCGCGACAGGGCCTATGGCTACACCTTC. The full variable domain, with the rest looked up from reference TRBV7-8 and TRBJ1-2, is GAGVSQSPRYKVAKRGQDVALRCDPISGHVSLFWYQQALGQGPEFLTYFQNEAQLDKSGLPSDRFFAERPEGSVSTLKIQRTQQEDSAVYLCASSRDRAYGYTFGSGTRLTVV.

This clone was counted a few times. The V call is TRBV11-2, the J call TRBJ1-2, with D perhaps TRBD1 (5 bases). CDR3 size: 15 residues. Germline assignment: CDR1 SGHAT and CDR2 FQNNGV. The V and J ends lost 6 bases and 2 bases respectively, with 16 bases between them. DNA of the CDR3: TGTGCCAGCAGTTCAATCACGGGGGTGAACTATGGCTACACCTTC. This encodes CASSSITGVNYGYTF. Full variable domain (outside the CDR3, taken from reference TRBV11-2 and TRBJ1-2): EAGVAQSPRYKIIEKRQSVAFWCNPISGHATLYWYQQILGQGPKLLIQFQNNGVVDDSQLPKDRFSAERLKGVDSTLKIQPAKLEDSAVYLCASSSITGVNYGYTFGSGTRLTVV.

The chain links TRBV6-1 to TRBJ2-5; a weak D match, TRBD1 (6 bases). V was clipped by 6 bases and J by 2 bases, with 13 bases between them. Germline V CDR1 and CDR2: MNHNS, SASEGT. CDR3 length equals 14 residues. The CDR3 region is CASSRDTAQETQYF. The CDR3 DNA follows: TGTGCCAGCAGCCGGGACACCGCACAAGAGACCCAGTACTTC.

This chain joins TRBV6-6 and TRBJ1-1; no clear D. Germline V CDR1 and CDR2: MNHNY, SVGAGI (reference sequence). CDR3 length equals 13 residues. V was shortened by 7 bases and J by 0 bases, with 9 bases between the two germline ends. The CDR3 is CASTQAVNTEAFF. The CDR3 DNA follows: TGTGCCAGCACCCAAGCAGTGAACACTGAAGCTTTCTTT.

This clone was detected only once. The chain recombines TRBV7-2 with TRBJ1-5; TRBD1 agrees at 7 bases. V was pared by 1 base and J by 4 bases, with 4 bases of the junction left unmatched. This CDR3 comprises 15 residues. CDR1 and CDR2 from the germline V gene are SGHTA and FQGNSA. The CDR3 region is CASSLGPGGNQPQHF. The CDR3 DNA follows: TGTGCCAGCAGCTTAGGGCCAGGGGGTAATCAGCCCCAGCATTTT.

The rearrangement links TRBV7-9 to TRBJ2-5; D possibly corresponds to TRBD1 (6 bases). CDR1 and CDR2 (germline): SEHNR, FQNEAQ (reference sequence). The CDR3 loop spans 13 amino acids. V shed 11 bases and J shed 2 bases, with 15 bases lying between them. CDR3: CAAQGGTQETQYF. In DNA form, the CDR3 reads TGTGCCGCCCAAGGGGGTACTCAAGAGACCCAGTACTTC.

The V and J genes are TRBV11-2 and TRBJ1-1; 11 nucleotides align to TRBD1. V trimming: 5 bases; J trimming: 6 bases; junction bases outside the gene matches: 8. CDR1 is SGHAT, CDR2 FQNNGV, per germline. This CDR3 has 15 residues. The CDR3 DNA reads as TGTGCCAGCAGCAAGACCGGGACAGGGGGTTCTGAAGCTTTCTTT. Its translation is CASSKTGTGGSEAFF.

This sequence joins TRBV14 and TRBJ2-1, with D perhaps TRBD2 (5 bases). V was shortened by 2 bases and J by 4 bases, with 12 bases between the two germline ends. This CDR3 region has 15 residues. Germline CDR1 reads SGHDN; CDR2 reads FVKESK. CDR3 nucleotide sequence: TGTGCCAGCAGCCAACCACGAGGGCCGTACAATGAGCAGTTCTTC. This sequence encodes CASSQPRGPYNEQFF.

CDR3 sequence reads: CASSPNGGMGGYTF. In DNA form, the CDR3 reads TGTGCCAGCAGTCCCAACGGAGGGATGGGCGGCTACACCTTC. This chain connects TRBV27 to TRBJ1-2; D is unresolved. Germline V gives CDR1 MNHEY, CDR2 SMNVEV (reference sequence). The CDR3 runs 14 residues. Trimming stripped 5 bases from V and 8 bases from J, with 18 bases between.

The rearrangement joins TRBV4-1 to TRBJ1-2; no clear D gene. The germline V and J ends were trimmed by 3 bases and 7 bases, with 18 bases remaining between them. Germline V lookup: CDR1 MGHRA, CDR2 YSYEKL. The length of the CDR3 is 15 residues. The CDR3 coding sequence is TGCGCCAGCAGCCACCCCGGTCCCAGAGGTCTTGGCTACACCTTC. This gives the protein CASSHPGPRGLGYTF.

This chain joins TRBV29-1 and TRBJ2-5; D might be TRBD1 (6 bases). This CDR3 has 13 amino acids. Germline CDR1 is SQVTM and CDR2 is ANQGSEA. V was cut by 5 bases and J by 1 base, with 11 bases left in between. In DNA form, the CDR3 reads TGCAGCGTTCTAGCAGGGGTCCAAGAGACCCAGTACTTC. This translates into CSVLAGVQETQYF. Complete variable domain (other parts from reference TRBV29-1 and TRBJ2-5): SAVISQKPSRDICQRGTSLTIQCQVDSQVTMMFWYRQQPGQSLTLIATANQGSEATYESGFVIDKFPISRPNLTFSTLTVSNMSPEDSSIYLCSVLAGVQETQYFGPGTRLLVL.

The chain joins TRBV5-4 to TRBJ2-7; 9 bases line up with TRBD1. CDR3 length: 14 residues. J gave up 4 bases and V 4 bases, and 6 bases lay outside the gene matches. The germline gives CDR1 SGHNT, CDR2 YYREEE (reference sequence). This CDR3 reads CASSIGQGRYEQYF. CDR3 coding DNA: TGTGCCAGCAGCATCGGACAGGGGAGGTACGAGCAGTACTTC.

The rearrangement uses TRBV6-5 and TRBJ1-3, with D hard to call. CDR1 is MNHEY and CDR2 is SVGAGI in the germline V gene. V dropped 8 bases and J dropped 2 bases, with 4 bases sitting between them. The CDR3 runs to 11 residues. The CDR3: CASGPGNTIYF. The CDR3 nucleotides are TGTGCCAGCGGGCCTGGAAACACCATATATTTT.

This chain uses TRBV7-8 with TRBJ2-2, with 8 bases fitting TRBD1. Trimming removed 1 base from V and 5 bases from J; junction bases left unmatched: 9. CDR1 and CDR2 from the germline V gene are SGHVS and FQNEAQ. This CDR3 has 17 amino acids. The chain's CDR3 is CASSLESTGGWTGELFF. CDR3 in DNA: TGTGCCAGCAGCTTAGAGTCCACAGGGGGTTGGACCGGGGAGCTGTTTTTT.

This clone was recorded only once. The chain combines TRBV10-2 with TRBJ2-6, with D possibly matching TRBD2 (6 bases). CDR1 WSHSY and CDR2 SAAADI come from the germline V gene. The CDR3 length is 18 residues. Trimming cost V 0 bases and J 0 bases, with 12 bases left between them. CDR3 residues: CASSESGTGASGANVLTF. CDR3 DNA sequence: TGCGCCAGCAGTGAGTCCGGGACGGGAGCCTCTGGGGCCAACGTCCTGACTTTC.

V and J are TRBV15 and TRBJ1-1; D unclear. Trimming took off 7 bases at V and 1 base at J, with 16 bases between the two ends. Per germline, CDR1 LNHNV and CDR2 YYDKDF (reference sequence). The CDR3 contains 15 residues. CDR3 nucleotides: TGTGCCACCAAACTTCTGGAGAGTCCGAACACTGAAGCTTTCTTT. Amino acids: CATKLLESPNTEAFF.

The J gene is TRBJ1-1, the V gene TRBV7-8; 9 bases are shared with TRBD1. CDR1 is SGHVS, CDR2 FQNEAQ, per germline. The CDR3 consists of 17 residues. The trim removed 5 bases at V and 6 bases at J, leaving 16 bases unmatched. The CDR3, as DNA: TGTGCCAGCAGCCGTCAGGGGACAGGGAAATTAGGGGCTGAAGCTTTCTTT. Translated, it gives CASSRQGTGKLGAEAFF. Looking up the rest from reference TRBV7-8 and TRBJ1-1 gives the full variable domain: GAGVSQSPRYKVAKRGQDVALRCDPISGHVSLFWYQQALGQGPEFLTYFQNEAQLDKSGLPSDRFFAERPEGSVSTLKIQRTQQEDSAVYLCASSRQGTGKLGAEAFFGQGTRLTVV.